These 10 T cell receptor beta chains came from one sample sequenced in a study of OX40 agonist ivuxolimab in advanced cancers. Sequenced by immunoSEQ multiplex PCR; TCRdb stores in-frame clones only, minus some. The repertoire holds under 95,000 clones, with around 88% as singletons. The input for sequencing was CD4+ or CD8+ T cells sorted from blood, taken in a trial of the OX40 agonist ivuxolimab. The origin of the receptors is an adult with an advanced solid tumor such as melanoma, head and neck, liver or kidney cancer.

The V call is TRBV30, the J call TRBJ1-5; D gene uncertain. Trimming left V 2 bases short and J 1 base short, with 3 bases between. Germline assignment: CDR1 GTSNPN and CDR2 SVGIG (reference sequence). The CDR3 length is 12 residues. In DNA form, the CDR3 reads TGTGCCTGGAGTTGGAGCAATCAGCCCCAGCATTTT. Amino acid sequence: CAWSWSNQPQHF.

Comments on this clone: Germline is not matched at one junction end, which may reflect a read error. The V gene is TRBV7-7, the J gene TRBJ2-5, with TRBD2 matching over 8 bases. The CDR3 is 14 residues long. CDR1 is SSHAT and CDR2 is FNYEAQ in the germline V gene (reference sequence). This CDR3 is CASSFSGNVETQYF. The DNA of the CDR3 is TGTGCTAGCAGCTTTAGCGGGAATGTTGAGACCCAGTACTTC.

The chain joins TRBV10-3 to TRBJ2-7, with a tentative D call TRBD1 (5 bases). Trimming took 10 bases from V and 3 from J, leaving 13 bases between them. This CDR3 region has 12 residues. Germline V gene sequence: CDR1 ENHRY, CDR2 SYGVKD. The CDR3 DNA is TGTGCCACAAGCCGACAGAACTACGAGCAGTACTTC. As protein: CATSRQNYEQYF.

This clone was detected a few times. This chain uses TRBV18 with TRBJ2-7, with D possibly matching TRBD2 (6 bases). Germline V gene lookup returns CDR1 KGHSH and CDR2 LQKENI. The CDR3 is 13 amino acids. V lost 3 bases, J lost 2 bases, and 8 bases lay in between. CDR3 sequence (DNA): TGTGCCAGCTCACCGGGGGGAACCTACGAGCAGTACTTC. Translated: CASSPGGTYEQYF.

In its sample, this clone was seen once. The chain links TRBV11-2 to TRBJ1-2; D gene uncertain. Trimming removed 0 bases from V and 2 bases from J, with 1 base in between. Germline CDR1 SGHAT, CDR2 FQNNGV. The CDR3 contains 12 residues. This CDR3 reads CASSLDNYGYTF. Written as DNA, the CDR3 is TGTGCCAGCAGCTTAGACAACTATGGCTACACCTTC.

This clone was detected once. This sequence joins TRBV7-2 and TRBJ2-1, with D possibly being TRBD2 (6 bases). Germline CDR1 SGHTA, CDR2 FQGNSA. V was trimmed by 5 bases and J by 9 bases, leaving 14 bases between them. The CDR3 runs to 13 residues. CDR3 in DNA: TGTGCCAGCAGCAACCGGCGGGGCGGTGAGCAGTTCTTC. Translated: CASSNRRGGEQFF.

This chain connects TRBV2 to TRBJ1-4, with a weak D call TRBD1 (5 bases). V shed 6 bases and J shed 7 bases, with 15 bases lying between them. The CDR3 has 14 amino acids. Germline V gene data show CDR1 as SNHLY and CDR2 as FYNNEI. Here the CDR3 DNA reads TGTGCCAGCAGCGGGACTTTCGTAGCTGAAAAACTGTTTTTT. Amino acids: CASSGTFVAEKLFF.

The V and J genes are TRBV5-6 and TRBJ2-1; D gene ambiguous. V was pared by 3 bases and J by 2 bases, with 0 bases between. The CDR3 spans 11 residues. The germline gives CDR1 SGHDT, CDR2 YYEEEE. The CDR3: CASSSYNEQFF. For the CDR3, the DNA is TGTGCCAGCAGCTCCTACAATGAGCAGTTCTTC.

This rearrangement joins TRBV7-2 to TRBJ2-2, with a weak D call TRBD2 (5 bases). V was shortened by 2 bases and J by 5 bases, with 18 bases between the two germline ends. Germline V gene lookup returns CDR1 SGHTA and CDR2 FQGNSA. The CDR3 has 17 amino acids. CDR3 in DNA: TGTGCCAGCAGCTTATTCCGACCCAGAGGGAGTACCGGGGAGCTGTTTTTT. As protein: CASSLFRPRGSTGELFF.

The chain links TRBV7-9 to TRBJ2-1, with a weak D call TRBD2 (6 bases). The V and J ends lost 5 bases and 4 bases respectively, with 18 bases between them. Germline-derived CDR1 and CDR2 are SEHNR and FQNEAQ (reference sequence). The CDR3 runs to 16 residues. The CDR3 reads CASSTTAMDYYNEQFF. The CDR3, as DNA: TGTGCCAGCAGCACCACCGCCATGGACTATTACAATGAGCAGTTCTTC.